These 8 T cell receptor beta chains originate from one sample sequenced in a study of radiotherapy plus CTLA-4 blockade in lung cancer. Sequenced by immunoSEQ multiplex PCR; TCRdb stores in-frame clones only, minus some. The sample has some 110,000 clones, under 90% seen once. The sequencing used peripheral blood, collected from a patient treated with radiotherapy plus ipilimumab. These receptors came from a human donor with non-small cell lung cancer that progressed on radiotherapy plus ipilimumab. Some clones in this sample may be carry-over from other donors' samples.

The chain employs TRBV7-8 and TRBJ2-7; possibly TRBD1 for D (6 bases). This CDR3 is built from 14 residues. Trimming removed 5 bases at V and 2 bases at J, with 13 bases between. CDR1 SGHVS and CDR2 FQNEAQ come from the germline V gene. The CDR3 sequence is CASSRSTGTYEQYF. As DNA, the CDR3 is TGTGCCAGCAGCCGATCGACAGGAACCTACGAGCAGTACTTC.

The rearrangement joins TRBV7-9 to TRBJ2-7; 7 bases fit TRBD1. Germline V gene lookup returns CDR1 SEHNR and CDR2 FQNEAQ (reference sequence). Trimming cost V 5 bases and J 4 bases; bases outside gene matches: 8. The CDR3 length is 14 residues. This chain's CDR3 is CASSPRDRDYEQYF. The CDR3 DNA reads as TGTGCCAGCAGCCCCCGGGACAGAGATTACGAGCAGTACTTC.

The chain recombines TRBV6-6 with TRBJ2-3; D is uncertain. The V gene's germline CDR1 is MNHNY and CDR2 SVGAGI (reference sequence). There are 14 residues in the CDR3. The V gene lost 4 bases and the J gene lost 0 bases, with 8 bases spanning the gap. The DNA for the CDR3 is TGTGCCAGCAGTTCAATAACTAGCACAGATACGCAGTATTTT. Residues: CASSSITSTDTQYF.

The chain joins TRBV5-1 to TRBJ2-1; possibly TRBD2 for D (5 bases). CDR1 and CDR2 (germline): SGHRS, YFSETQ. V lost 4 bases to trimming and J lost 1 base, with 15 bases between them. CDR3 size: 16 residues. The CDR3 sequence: CASSPDEGISYNEQFF. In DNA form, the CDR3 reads TGCGCCAGCAGCCCAGACGAGGGTATTTCCTACAATGAGCAGTTCTTC.

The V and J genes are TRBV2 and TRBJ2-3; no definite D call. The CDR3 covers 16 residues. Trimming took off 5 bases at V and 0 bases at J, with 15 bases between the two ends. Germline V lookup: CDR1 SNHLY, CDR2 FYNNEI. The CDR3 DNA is TGTGCCAGCAGTATTTCGCGACAACTTAGCACAGATACGCAGTATTTT. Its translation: CASSISRQLSTDTQYF.

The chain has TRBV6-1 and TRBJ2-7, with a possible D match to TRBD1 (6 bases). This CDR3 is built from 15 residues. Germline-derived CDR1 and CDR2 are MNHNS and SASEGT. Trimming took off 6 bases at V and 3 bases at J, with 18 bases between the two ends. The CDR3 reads CASRVHRVGFYEQYF. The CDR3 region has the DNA TGTGCCAGCAGGGTACACAGGGTTGGATTCTACGAGCAGTACTTC.

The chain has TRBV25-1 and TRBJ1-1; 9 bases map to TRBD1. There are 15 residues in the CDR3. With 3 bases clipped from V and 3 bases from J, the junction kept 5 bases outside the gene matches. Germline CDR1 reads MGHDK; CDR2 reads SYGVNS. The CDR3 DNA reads TGTGCCAGCAGTGACTCAAGGACAGGGGACACTGAAGCTTTCTTT. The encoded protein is CASSDSRTGDTEAFF.

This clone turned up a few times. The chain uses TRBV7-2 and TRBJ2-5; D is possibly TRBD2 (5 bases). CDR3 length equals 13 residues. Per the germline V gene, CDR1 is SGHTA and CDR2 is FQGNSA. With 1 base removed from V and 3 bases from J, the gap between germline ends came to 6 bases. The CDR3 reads CASSLEAEETQYF. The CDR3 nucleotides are TGTGCCAGCAGCTTAGAAGCGGAAGAGACCCAGTACTTC.